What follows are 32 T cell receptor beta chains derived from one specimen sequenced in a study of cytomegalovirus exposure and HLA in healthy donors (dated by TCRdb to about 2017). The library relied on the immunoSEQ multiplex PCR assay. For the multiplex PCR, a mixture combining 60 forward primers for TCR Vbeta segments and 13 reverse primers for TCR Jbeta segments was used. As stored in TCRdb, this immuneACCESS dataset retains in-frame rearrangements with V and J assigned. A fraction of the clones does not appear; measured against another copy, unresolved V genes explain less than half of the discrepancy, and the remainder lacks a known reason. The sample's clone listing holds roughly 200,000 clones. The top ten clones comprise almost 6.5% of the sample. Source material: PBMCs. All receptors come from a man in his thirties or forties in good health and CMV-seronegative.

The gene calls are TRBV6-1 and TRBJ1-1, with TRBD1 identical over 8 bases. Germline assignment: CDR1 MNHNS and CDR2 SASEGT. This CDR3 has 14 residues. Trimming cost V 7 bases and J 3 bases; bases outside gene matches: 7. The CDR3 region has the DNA TGTGCCAGCACCACAGGGGGGTGGGACACTGAAGCTTTCTTT. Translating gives CASTTGGWDTEAFF.

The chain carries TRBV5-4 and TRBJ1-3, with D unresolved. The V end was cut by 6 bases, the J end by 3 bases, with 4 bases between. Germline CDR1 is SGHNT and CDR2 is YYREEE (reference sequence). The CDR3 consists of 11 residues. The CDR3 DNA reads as TGTGCCAGCACTTTTGGAAACACCATATATTTT. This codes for CASTFGNTIYF.

The CDR3 DNA follows: TGTGCCAGCAGCGTAGCGGGTCACGTCTCCTACGAGCAGTACTTC. Residues: CASSVAGHVSYEQYF. The J gene is TRBJ2-7, the V gene TRBV9; D is uncertain. The CDR3 loop spans 15 amino acids. V gave up 0 bases and J gave up 0 bases, with 10 bases separating them. The germline gives CDR1 SGDLS, CDR2 YYNGEE.

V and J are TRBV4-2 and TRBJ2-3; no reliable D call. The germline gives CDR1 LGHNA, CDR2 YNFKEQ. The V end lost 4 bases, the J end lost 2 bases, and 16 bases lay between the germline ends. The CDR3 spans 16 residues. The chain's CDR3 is CASSPEMSTFTDTQYF. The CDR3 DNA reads TGTGCCAGCAGCCCCGAGATGAGTACCTTCACAGATACGCAGTATTTT.

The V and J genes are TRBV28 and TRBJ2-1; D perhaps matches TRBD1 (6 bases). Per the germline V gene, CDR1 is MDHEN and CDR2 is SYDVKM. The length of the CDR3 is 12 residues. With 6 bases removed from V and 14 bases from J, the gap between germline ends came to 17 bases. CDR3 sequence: CASSFHAQGKFF. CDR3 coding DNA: TGTGCCAGCAGCTTCCATGCCCAGGGGAAGTTCTTC.

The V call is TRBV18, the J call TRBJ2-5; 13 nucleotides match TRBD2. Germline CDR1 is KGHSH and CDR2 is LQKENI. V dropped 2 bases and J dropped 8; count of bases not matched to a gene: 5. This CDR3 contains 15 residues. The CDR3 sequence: CASSPRTSGGDTQYF. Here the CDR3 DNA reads TGTGCCAGCTCACCAAGGACTAGCGGGGGCGACACCCAGTACTTC.

The CDR3 protein is CASSFLLGTDNQPQHF. The CDR3 DNA follows: TGTGCCAGTAGTTTCCTCCTCGGGACTGACAATCAGCCCCAGCATTTT. This sequence joins TRBV19 and TRBJ1-5, with D tentatively TRBD1 (5 bases). V gave up 5 bases and J gave up 3 bases, with 17 bases separating them. CDR3 size: 16 residues. Germline V CDR1 and CDR2: LNHDA, SQIVND (reference sequence).

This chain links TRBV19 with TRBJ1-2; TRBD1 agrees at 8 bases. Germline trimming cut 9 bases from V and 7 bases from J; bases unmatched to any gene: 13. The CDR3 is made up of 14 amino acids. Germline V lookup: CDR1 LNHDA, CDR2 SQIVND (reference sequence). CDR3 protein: CAREHRGWACGYTF. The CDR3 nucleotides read TGTGCCAGGGAGCACAGGGGGTGGGCCTGTGGCTACACCTTC.

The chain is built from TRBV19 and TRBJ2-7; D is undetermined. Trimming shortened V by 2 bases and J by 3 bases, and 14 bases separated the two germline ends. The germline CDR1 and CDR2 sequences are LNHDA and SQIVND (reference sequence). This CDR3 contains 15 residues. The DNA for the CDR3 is TGTGCCAGTAGTATACCCACTTCCCCCCTCTACGAGCAGTACTTC. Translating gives CASSIPTSPLYEQYF.

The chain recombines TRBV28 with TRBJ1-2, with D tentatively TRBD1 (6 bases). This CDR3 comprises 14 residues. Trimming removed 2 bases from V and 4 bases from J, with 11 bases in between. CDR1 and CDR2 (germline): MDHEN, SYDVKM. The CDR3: CASSLEQGTYGYTF. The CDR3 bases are TGTGCCAGCAGTTTAGAACAGGGTACCTATGGCTACACCTTC.

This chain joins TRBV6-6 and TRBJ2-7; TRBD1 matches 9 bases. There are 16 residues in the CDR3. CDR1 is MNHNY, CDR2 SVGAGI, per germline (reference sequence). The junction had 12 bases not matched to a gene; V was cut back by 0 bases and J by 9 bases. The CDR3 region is CASSYSMPGQGRWQYF. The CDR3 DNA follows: TGTGCCAGCAGTTACTCTATGCCGGGACAGGGACGCTGGCAGTACTTC.

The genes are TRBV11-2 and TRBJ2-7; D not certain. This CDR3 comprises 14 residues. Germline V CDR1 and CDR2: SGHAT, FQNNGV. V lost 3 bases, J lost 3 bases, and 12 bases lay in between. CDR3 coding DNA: TGTGCCAGCAGCTTTACCATAGAGTACTACGAGCAGTACTTC. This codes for CASSFTIEYYEQYF. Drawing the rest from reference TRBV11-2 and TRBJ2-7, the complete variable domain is EAGVAQSPRYKIIEKRQSVAFWCNPISGHATLYWYQQILGQGPKLLIQFQNNGVVDDSQLPKDRFSAERLKGVDSTLKIQPAKLEDSAVYLCASSFTIEYYEQYFGPGTRLTVT.

CDR3 DNA: TGTGCCAGTAGTATAGCAGGGTCGGAGACCCAGTACTTC. Residues: CASSIAGSETQYF. V and J are TRBV19 and TRBJ2-5; D possibly corresponds to TRBD1 (5 bases). CDR3 length: 13 amino acids. The V gene lost 1 base and the J gene lost 5 bases, with 8 bases spanning the gap. Germline V lookup: CDR1 LNHDA, CDR2 SQIVND (reference sequence).

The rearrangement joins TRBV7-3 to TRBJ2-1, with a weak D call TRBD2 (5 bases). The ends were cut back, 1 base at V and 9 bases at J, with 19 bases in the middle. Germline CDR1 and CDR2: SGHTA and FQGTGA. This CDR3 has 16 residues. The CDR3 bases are TGTGCCAGCAGCTTAATAGAGGGCCTACGGTTTGTTGAGCAGTTCTTC. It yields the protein CASSLIEGLRFVEQFF. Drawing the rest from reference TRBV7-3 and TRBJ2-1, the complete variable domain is GAGVSQTPSNKVTEKGKYVELRCDPISGHTALYWYRQSLGQGPEFLIYFQGTGAADDSGLPNDRFFAVRPEGSVSTLKIQRTERGDSAVYLCASSLIEGLRFVEQFFGPGTRLTVL.

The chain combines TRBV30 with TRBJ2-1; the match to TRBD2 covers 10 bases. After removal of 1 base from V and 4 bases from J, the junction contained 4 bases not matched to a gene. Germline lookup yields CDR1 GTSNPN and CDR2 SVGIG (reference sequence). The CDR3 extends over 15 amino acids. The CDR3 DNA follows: TGTGCCTGGAGTGCCGGGACTAGCGAATACAATGAGCAGTTCTTC. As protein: CAWSAGTSEYNEQFF.

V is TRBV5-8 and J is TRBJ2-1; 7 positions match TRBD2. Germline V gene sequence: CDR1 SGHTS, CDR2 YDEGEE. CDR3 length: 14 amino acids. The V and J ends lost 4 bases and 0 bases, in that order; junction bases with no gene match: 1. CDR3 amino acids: CASSRDYSYNEQFF. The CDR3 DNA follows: TGTGCCAGCAGCCGGGACTACTCCTACAATGAGCAGTTCTTC.

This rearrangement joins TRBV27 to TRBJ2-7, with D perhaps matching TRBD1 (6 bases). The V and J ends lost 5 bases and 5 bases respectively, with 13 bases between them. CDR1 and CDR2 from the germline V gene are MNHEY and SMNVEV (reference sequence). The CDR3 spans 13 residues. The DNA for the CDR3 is TGTGCCAGCAGTCCCTCACAGGGAAACGAGCAGTACTTC. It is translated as CASSPSQGNEQYF.

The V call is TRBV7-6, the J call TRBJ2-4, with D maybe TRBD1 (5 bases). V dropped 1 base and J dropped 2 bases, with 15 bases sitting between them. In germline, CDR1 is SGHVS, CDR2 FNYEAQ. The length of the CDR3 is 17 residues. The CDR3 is CASSLGNYRNSKNIQYF. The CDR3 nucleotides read TGTGCCAGCAGCTTAGGGAATTACAGGAACTCCAAAAACATTCAGTACTTC.

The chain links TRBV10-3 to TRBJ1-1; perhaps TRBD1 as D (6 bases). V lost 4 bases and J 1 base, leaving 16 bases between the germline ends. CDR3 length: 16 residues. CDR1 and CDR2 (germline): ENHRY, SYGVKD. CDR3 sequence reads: CAISGGGLTGNTEAFF. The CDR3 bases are TGTGCCATCAGTGGCGGGGGATTGACAGGGAACACTGAAGCTTTCTTT.

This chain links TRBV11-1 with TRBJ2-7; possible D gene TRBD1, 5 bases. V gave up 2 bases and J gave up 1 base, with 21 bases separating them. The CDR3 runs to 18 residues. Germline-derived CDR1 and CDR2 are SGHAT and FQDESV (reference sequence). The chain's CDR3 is CASSLQLVQGVRSYEQYF. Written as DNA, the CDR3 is TGTGCCAGCAGCTTACAGTTGGTTCAGGGCGTACGGTCCTACGAGCAGTACTTC.

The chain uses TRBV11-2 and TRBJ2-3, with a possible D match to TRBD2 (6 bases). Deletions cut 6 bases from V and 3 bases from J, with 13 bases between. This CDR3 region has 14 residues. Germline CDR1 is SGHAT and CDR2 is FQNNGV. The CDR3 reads CASRDLARTDTQYF. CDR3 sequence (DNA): TGTGCCAGCAGAGACCTAGCGAGAACAGATACGCAGTATTTT. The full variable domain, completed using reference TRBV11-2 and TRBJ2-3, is EAGVAQSPRYKIIEKRQSVAFWCNPISGHATLYWYQQILGQGPKLLIQFQNNGVVDDSQLPKDRFSAERLKGVDSTLKIQPAKLEDSAVYLCASRDLARTDTQYFGPGTRLTVL.

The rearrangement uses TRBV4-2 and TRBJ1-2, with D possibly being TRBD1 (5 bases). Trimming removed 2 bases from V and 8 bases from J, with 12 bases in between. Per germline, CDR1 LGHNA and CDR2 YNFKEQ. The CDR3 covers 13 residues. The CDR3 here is CASSQSGGDGYTF. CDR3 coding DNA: TGTGCCAGCAGCCAAAGTGGAGGGGACGGCTACACCTTC.

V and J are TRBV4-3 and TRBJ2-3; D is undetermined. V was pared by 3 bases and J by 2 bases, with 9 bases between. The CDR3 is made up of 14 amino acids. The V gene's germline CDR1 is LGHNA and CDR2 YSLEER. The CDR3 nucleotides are TGCGCCAGCAGCCATCCCCCATCCACAGATACGCAGTATTTT. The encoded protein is CASSHPPSTDTQYF.

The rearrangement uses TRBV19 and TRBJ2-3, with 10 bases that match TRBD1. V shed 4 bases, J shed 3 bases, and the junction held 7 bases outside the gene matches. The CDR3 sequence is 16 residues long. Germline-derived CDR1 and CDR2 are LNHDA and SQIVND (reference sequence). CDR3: CASSKPRTGGTDTQYF. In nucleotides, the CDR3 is TGTGCCAGTAGTAAACCCCGGACAGGGGGGACAGATACGCAGTATTTT.

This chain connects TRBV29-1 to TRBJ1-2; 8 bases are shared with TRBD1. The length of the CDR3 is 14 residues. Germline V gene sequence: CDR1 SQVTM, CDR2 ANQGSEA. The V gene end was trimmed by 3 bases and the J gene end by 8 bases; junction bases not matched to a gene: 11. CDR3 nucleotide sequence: TGCAGCGTTGATTTGTCAGGGGGCGCGGGGGGCTACACCTTC. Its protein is CSVDLSGGAGGYTF.

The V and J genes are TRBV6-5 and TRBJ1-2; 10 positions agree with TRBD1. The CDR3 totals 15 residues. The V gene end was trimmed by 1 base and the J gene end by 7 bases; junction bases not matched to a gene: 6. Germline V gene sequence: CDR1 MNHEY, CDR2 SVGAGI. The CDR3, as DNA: TGTGCCAGCAGTTACTTGGACAGGGGGTTGGGTGGCTACACCTTC. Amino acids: CASSYLDRGLGGYTF.

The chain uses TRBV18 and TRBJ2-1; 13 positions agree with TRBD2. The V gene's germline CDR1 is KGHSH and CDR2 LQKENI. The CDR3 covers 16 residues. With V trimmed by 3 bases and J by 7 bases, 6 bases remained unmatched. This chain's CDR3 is CASSPPGTSGENEQFF. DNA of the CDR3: TGTGCCAGCTCACCCCCCGGGACTAGCGGGGAAAATGAGCAGTTCTTC.

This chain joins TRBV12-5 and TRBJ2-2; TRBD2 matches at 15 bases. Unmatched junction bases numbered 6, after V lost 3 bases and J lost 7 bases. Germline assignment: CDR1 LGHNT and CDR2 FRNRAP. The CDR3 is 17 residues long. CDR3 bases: TGTGCTAGTGGTTTAGGACTAGCGGGGGGGCGAGGCGGGGAGCTGTTTTTT. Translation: CASGLGLAGGRGGELFF. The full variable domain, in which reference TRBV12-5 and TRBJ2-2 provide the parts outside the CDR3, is DARVTQTPRHKVTEMGQEVTMRCQPILGHNTVFWYRQTMMQGLELLAYFRNRAPLDDSGMPKDRFSAEMPDATLATLKIQPSEPRDSAVYFCASGLGLAGGRGGELFFGEGSRLTVL.

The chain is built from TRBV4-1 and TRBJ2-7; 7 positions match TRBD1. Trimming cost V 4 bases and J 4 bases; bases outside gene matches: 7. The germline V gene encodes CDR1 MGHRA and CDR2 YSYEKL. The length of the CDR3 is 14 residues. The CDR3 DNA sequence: TGCGCCAGCAGCCCAGGACAGGCGCAGTACGAGCAGTACTTC. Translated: CASSPGQAQYEQYF.

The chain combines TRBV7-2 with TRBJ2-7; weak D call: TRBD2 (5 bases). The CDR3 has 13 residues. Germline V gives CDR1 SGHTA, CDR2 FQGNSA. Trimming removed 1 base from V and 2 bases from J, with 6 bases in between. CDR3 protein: CASSLGRAYEQYF. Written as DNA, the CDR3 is TGTGCCAGCAGCTTAGGGCGGGCCTACGAGCAGTACTTC.

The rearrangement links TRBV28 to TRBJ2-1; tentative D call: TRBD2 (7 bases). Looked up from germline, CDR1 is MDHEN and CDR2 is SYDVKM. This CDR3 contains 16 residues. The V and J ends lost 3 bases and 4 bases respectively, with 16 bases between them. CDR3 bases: TGTGCCAGCAGTTTTCGTGCGGGGGCCCGATACAATGAGCAGTTCTTC. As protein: CASSFRAGARYNEQFF.

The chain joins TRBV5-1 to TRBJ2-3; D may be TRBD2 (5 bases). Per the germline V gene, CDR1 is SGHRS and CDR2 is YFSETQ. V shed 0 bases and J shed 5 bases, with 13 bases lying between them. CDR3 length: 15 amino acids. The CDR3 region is CASSLAADFKDTQYF. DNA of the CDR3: TGCGCCAGCAGCTTGGCCGCGGACTTCAAAGATACGCAGTATTTT.